Presented here are 18 T cell receptor beta chains from one specimen sequenced in a study of blood T cell repertoires in COVID-19. The table came from immunoSEQ multiplex PCR; TCRdb's copy has only in-frame clones and leaves some out. The sample has 200,000 to 300,000 clones; roughly nine tenths are singletons. Sequenced: peripheral blood. These receptors came from a man between 18 and 35 years old with active or convalescent COVID-19.

The V call is TRBV27, the J call TRBJ2-1; 10 bases match TRBD2. Germline trimming cut 5 bases from V and 4 bases from J; bases unmatched to any gene: 2. There are 14 residues in the CDR3. CDR1 MNHEY and CDR2 SMNVEV come from the germline V gene (reference sequence). The CDR3 region is CASSPLAGYNEQFF. The DNA for the CDR3 is TGTGCCAGCAGTCCACTAGCGGGGTACAATGAGCAGTTCTTC.

The rearrangement joins TRBV9 to TRBJ1-1; 7 nucleotides line up with TRBD1. The V segment lost 3 bases and the J segment 4 bases; nucleotides outside the gene matches: 6. CDR1 and CDR2 from the germline V gene are SGDLS and YYNGEE. The CDR3 is 14 amino acids. CDR3 protein: CASSGRQGGTEAFF. The CDR3 DNA is TGTGCCAGCAGCGGCCGACAGGGAGGCACTGAAGCTTTCTTT.

This sequence joins TRBV27 and TRBJ2-1; 10 nucleotides align to TRBD2. V trimming: 7 bases; J trimming: 5 bases; junction bases outside the gene matches: 8. CDR1 MNHEY and CDR2 SMNVEV come from the germline V gene (reference sequence). This CDR3 has 15 residues. The CDR3 here is CASKSRLAGDNEQFF. The CDR3, as DNA: TGTGCCAGCAAAAGTCGGCTAGCGGGAGACAATGAGCAGTTCTTC.

The chain couples TRBV5-6 to TRBJ2-1, with a possible D match to TRBD1 (6 bases). This CDR3 comprises 16 residues. CDR1 SGHDT and CDR2 YYEEEE come from the germline V gene. V shed 4 bases and J shed 2 bases, with 16 bases lying between them. CDR3 in DNA: TGTGCCAGCAGCCCTGATCTTGGGGGCGCCTACAATGAGCAGTTCTTC. It specifies CASSPDLGGAYNEQFF.

This clone was found once. The genes are TRBV5-6 and TRBJ1-5, with D possibly matching TRBD1 (6 bases). V lost 1 base, J lost 3 bases, and 8 bases lay in between. Per the germline V gene, CDR1 is SGHDT and CDR2 is YYEEEE. CDR3 size: 14 residues. The CDR3: CASSLRGNNQPQHF. The DNA of the CDR3 is TGTGCCAGCAGCTTGAGGGGGAACAATCAGCCCCAGCATTTT.

The rearrangement links TRBV12-3 or TRBV12-4 to TRBJ1-2; the match to TRBD1 covers 7 bases. The J segment lost 7 bases and the V segment lost 9 bases, leaving 11 bases of the junction unmatched. The CDR3 spans 13 residues. In nucleotides, the CDR3 is TGTGCCAGTTCGTCCAGGGGGTTAAGTGGCTACACCTTC. Amino acid sequence: CASSSRGLSGYTF.

The CDR3 is CASSQDRGVGYGYTF. CDR3 DNA: TGCGCCAGCAGCCAAGATCGGGGAGTGGGCTATGGCTACACCTTC. The chain combines TRBV4-3 with TRBJ1-2; D gene uncertain. The V end lost 0 bases, the J end lost 4 bases, and 12 bases lay between the germline ends. This CDR3 spans 15 amino acids. Germline V gene sequence: CDR1 LGHNA, CDR2 YSLEER.

The chain is built from TRBV6-2 or TRBV6-3 and TRBJ1-1; 8 nucleotides line up with TRBD1. Germline trimming cut 6 bases from V and 1 base from J; bases unmatched to any gene: 1. Per the germline V gene, CDR1 is MNHEY and CDR2 is SVGEGT. The CDR3 is made up of 13 amino acids. CDR3 DNA sequence: TGTGCCAGCAGCGACAGGGGGAACACTGAAGCTTTCTTT. This gives the protein CASSDRGNTEAFF.

The chain links TRBV11-2 to TRBJ2-1; 9 bases fit TRBD2. The germline V gene encodes CDR1 SGHAT and CDR2 FQNNGV. V trimming: 0 bases; J trimming: 1 base; junction bases outside the gene matches: 10. CDR3 size: 19 residues. CDR3 amino acids: CASSLDRRVSGGSYNEQFF. CDR3 coding DNA: TGTGCCAGCAGCTTAGACCGCAGAGTGAGCGGGGGGTCCTACAATGAGCAGTTCTTC. Full variable domain (missing parts from reference TRBV11-2 and TRBJ2-1): EAGVAQSPRYKIIEKRQSVAFWCNPISGHATLYWYQQILGQGPKLLIQFQNNGVVDDSQLPKDRFSAERLKGVDSTLKIQPAKLEDSAVYLCASSLDRRVSGGSYNEQFFGPGTRLTVL.

The chain has TRBV25-1 and TRBJ2-1; 9 bases are a match to TRBD2. V lost 6 bases, J lost 6 bases, and 15 bases stayed unmatched. The CDR3 is 17 residues long. Germline assignment: CDR1 MGHDK and CDR2 SYGVNS. The CDR3 here is CASSLNSGTSSPNEQFF. The CDR3 region has the DNA TGTGCCAGCAGCCTTAACTCCGGGACTAGCTCCCCCAATGAGCAGTTCTTC. The entire variable domain, with the rest obtained from reference TRBV25-1 and TRBJ2-1, is as follows: EADIYQTPRYLVIGTGKKITLECSQTMGHDKMYWYQQDPGMELHLIHYSYGVNSTEKGDLSSESTVSRIRTEHFPLTLESARPSHTSQYLCASSLNSGTSSPNEQFFGPGTRLTVL.

J is TRBJ1-1 and V is TRBV20-1; no clear D gene. Trimming shortened V by 0 bases and J by 7 bases, and 6 bases separated the two germline ends. The CDR3 consists of 11 residues. CDR1 is DFQATT, CDR2 SNEGSKA, per germline (reference sequence). CDR3 loop: CSARDLLEAFF. The CDR3 coding sequence is TGCAGTGCTAGAGATCTCCTTGAAGCTTTCTTT.

The V and J genes are TRBV6-6 and TRBJ2-1, with D tentatively TRBD1 (6 bases). Germline CDR1 is MNHNY and CDR2 is SVGAGI (reference sequence). Trimming cost V 0 bases and J 4 bases, with 13 bases left between them. CDR3 length: 16 residues. The CDR3 region is CASSYSAGGFYNEQFF. For the CDR3, the DNA is TGTGCCAGCAGTTACTCCGCTGGGGGCTTTTACAATGAGCAGTTCTTC.

This chain links TRBV10-2 with TRBJ2-2; D may be TRBD2 (5 bases). CDR1 and CDR2 from the germline V gene are WSHSY and SAAADI. V gave up 6 bases and J gave up 0 bases, with 11 bases separating them. There are 15 residues in the CDR3. This chain's CDR3 is CASSGLYSNTGELFF. The DNA for the CDR3 is TGCGCCAGCAGCGGACTGTATTCGAACACCGGGGAGCTGTTTTTT.

The V gene is TRBV28, the J gene TRBJ2-7, with a tentative D call TRBD1 (6 bases). V was cut by 6 bases and J by 0 bases, with 12 bases left in between. CDR1 MDHEN and CDR2 SYDVKM come from the germline V gene. There are 14 residues in the CDR3. The CDR3 sequence: CASRTGTLSYEQYF. Here the CDR3 DNA reads TGTGCCAGCAGAACCGGGACACTCTCCTACGAGCAGTACTTC.

In this sample, this clone turned up a few times. The gene calls are TRBV3-1 (or the pseudogene TRBV3-2) and TRBJ1-1, with D perhaps TRBD1 (5 bases). The length of the CDR3 is 15 residues. Germline V gene lookup returns CDR1 LGHDT and CDR2 YNNKEL (reference sequence). Trimming removed 6 bases at V and 4 bases at J, with 18 bases between. CDR3 nucleotide sequence: TGTGCCAGCAGAGCTCAGATTATGGGGGGCACTGAAGCTTTCTTT. Encoded protein: CASRAQIMGGTEAFF.

The chain combines TRBV18 with TRBJ1-1; maybe TRBD1 (6 bases). V lost 6 bases and J 5 bases, leaving 16 bases between the germline ends. The CDR3 length is 14 residues. The germline gives CDR1 KGHSH, CDR2 LQKENI. CDR3 loop: CASSSSTQGTEAFF. CDR3 in DNA: TGTGCCAGCTCCTCCTCAACACAGGGTACTGAAGCTTTCTTT. Full variable domain (remainder filled in from reference TRBV18 and TRBJ1-1): NAGVMQNPRHLVRRRGQEARLRCSPMKGHSHVYWYRQLPEEGLKFMVYLQKENIIDESGMPKERFSAEFPKEGPSILRIQQVVRGDSAAYFCASSSSTQGTEAFFGQGTRLTVV.

J is TRBJ2-1 and V is TRBV6-5; a weak D match, TRBD1 (6 bases). This CDR3 comprises 12 residues. CDR1 is MNHEY and CDR2 is SVGAGI in the germline V gene. The V gene lost 5 bases and the J gene lost 10 bases, with 12 bases spanning the gap. Here the CDR3 reads CASSIYQGEQFF. CDR3 coding DNA: TGTGCCAGCAGTATTTATCAGGGGGAGCAGTTCTTC.

The J gene is TRBJ1-3, the V gene TRBV7-9, with 7 bases fitting TRBD1. The trim removed 4 bases at V and 2 bases at J, leaving 5 bases unmatched. The CDR3 sequence is 15 residues long. CDR1 is SEHNR, CDR2 FQNEAQ, per germline (reference sequence). The CDR3: CASSSDDRAGNTIYF. The CDR3 coding sequence is TGTGCCAGCAGCTCAGACGACAGGGCTGGAAACACCATATATTTT.